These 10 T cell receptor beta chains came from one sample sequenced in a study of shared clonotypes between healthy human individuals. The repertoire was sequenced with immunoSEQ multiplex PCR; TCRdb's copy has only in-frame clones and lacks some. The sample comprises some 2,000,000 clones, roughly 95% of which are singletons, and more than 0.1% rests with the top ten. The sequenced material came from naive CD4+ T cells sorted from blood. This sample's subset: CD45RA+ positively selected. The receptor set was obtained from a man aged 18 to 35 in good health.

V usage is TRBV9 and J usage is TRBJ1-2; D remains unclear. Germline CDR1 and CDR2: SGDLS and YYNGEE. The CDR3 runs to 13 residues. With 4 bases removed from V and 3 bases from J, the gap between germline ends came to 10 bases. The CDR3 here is CASSPHTDYGYTF. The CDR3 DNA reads TGTGCCAGCAGCCCCCACACAGACTATGGCTACACCTTC.

The CDR3 DNA is TGTGCCAGCAAACCCCGGGTCGCTAACTATGGCTACACCTTC. Protein product: CASKPRVANYGYTF. This rearrangement joins TRBV6-6 to TRBJ1-2; D is ambiguous. The CDR3 spans 14 residues. The V end was cut by 7 bases, the J end by 0 bases, with 12 bases between. Germline-derived CDR1 and CDR2 are MNHNY and SVGAGI (reference sequence).

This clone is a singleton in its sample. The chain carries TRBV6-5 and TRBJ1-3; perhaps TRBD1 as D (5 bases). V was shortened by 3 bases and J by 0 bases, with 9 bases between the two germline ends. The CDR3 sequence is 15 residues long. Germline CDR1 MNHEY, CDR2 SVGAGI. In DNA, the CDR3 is TGTGCCAGCAGTTATGGACACCACTCTGGAAACACCATATATTTT. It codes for CASSYGHHSGNTIYF.

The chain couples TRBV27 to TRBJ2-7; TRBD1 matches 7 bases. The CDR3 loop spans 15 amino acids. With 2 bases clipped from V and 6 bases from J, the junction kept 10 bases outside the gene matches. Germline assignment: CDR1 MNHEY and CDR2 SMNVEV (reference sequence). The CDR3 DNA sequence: TGTGCCAGCAGTTTAGGACAGGACGATCTGGCCGAGCAGTACTTC. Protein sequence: CASSLGQDDLAEQYF.

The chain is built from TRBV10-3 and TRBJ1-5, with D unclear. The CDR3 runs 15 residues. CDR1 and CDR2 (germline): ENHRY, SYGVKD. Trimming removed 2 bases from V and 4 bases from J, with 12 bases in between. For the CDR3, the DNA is TGTGCCATCAGTGAGAGGGCAGTGGAGAATCAGCCCCAGCATTTT. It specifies CAISERAVENQPQHF.

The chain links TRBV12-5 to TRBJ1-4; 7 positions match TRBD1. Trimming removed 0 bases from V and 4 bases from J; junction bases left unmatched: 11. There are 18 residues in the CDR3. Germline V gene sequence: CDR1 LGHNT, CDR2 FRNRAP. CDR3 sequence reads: CASGLVRGQLKINEKLFF. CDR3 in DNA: TGTGCTAGTGGTTTGGTACGGGGACAGCTTAAAATTAATGAAAAACTGTTTTTT. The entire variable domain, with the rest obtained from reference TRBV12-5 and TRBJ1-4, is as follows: DARVTQTPRHKVTEMGQEVTMRCQPILGHNTVFWYRQTMMQGLELLAYFRNRAPLDDSGMPKDRFSAEMPDATLATLKIQPSEPRDSAVYFCASGLVRGQLKINEKLFFGSGTQLSVL.

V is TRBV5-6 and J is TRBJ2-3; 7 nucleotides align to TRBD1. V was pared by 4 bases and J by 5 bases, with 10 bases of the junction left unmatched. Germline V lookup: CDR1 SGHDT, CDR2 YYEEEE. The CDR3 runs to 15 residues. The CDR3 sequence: CASSLQRQGRDTQYF. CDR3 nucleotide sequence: TGTGCCAGCAGCCTTCAACGACAGGGACGAGATACGCAGTATTTT.

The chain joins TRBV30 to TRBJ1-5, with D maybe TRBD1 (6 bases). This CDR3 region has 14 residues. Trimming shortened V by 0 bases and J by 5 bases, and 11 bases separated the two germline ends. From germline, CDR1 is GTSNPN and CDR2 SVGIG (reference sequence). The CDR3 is CAWSVQGRDQPQHF. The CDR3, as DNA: TGTGCCTGGAGTGTACAGGGTAGGGATCAGCCCCAGCATTTT.

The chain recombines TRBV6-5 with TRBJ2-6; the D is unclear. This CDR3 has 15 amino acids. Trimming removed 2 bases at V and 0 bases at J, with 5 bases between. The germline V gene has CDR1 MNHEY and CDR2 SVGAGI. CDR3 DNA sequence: TGTGCCAGCAGTTACGTTCACTCTGGGGCCAACGTCCTGACTTTC. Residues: CASSYVHSGANVLTF.

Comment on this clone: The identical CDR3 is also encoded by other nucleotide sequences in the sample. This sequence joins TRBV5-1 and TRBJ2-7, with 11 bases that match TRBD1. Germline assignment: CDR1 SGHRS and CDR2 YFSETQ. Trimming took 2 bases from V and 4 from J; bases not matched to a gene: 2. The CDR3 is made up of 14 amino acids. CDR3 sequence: CASSFRDRGYEQYF. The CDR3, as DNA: TGCGCCAGCAGCTTCCGGGACAGGGGGTACGAGCAGTACTTC.